The 12 T cell receptor beta chains listed next were all sequenced from one sample in a study of CD8 T cells in cerebrospinal fluid in Alzheimer's disease. Each CDR3 protein gets one entry in TCRdb, which reprocessed the 10x single-cell sequencing reads and gives no DNA. In total, the table holds approximately 1,200 distinct CDR3 sequences. The material sequenced was cerebrospinal fluid. All receptors come from a human donor with Parkinson's disease.

Its frequency marks this clonotype as large (0.1 to 1%). The gene calls are TRBV6-5 and TRBJ1-2; without DNA, the TCRdb call of TRBD1 cannot be checked. Germline CDR1 reads MNHEY; CDR2 reads SVGAGI. The CDR3 covers 15 residues. Here the CDR3 reads CASSYWGQGYNGYTF.

This clonotype is called large (0.1 to 1%) based on its frequency. V and J are TRBV4-2 and TRBJ1-2; the TRBD1 assignment by TCRdb is unverifiable without DNA. CDR1 is LGHNA and CDR2 is YNFKEQ in the germline V gene. The CDR3 has 16 amino acids. The CDR3: CASSLRSGSSNYGYTF.

This clonotype shows up as medium-sized by frequency. V is TRBV20-1 and J is TRBJ2-1. Germline assignment: CDR1 DFQATT and CDR2 SNEGSKA (reference sequence). The CDR3 extends over 14 amino acids. The chain's CDR3 is CSARDARSYNEQFF.

By frequency, this clonotype is medium-sized. The chain combines TRBV5-5 with TRBJ2-1; TCRdb's D call, TRBD2, is unchecked because there is no DNA. This CDR3 comprises 18 residues. Germline loops: CDR1 SGHKS, CDR2 YYEKEE (reference sequence). The CDR3 protein is CASSLARYSGRVANEQFF.

This clonotype is classed as medium-sized by frequency. The chain has TRBV6-1 and TRBJ2-5; as DNA is missing, the TRBD2 call by TCRdb cannot be tested. Germline V gene data show CDR1 as MNHNS and CDR2 as SASEGT. This CDR3 contains 16 residues. The CDR3 here is CASSEGGLLYQETQYF.

By frequency, this clonotype registers medium-sized. The chain links TRBV6-1 to TRBJ2-1; TCRdb gives TRBD2 as the D gene, but with no DNA this cannot be confirmed. The CDR3 runs 16 residues. In germline, CDR1 is MNHNS, CDR2 SASEGT. CDR3 amino acids: CASSESPSGRAYEQFF.

Judged by frequency, this clonotype is medium-sized (0.01 to 0.1%). The V gene is TRBV5-1, the J gene TRBJ2-5; TCRdb proposes TRBD2, but this gene call is untestable without DNA. Germline V gene sequence: CDR1 SGHRS, CDR2 YFSETQ. The CDR3 is 16 residues long. CDR3 residues: CASSDISPAGRETQYF.

This clonotype shows up as medium-sized by frequency. The chain uses TRBV7-6 and TRBJ2-1; absent DNA, TCRdb's TRBD2 call cannot be checked. Germline-derived CDR1 and CDR2 are SGHVS and FNYEAQ. The CDR3 has 17 residues. This CDR3 reads CASSPTPVAEPYNEQFF.

By frequency, this clonotype registers medium-sized. The chain uses TRBV11-2 and TRBJ1-2. The CDR3 has 12 residues. Germline values: CDR1 SGHAT, CDR2 FQNNGV. CDR3 in amino acids: CASSFRSGGYTF.

This clonotype is deemed medium-sized by its frequency. The chain couples TRBV3-1 to TRBJ2-7. CDR1 LGHDT and CDR2 YNNKEL come from the germline V gene (reference sequence). The CDR3 has 13 amino acids. The CDR3 is CASSQVWNYEQYF.

The chain combines TRBV4-1 with TRBJ2-3. Germline CDR1 MGHRA, CDR2 YSYEKL. The CDR3 has 13 amino acids. The CDR3 reads CASSQNPADTQYF.

This clonotype is deemed medium-sized by its frequency. This chain joins TRBV6-5 and TRBJ1-6; the D gene TCRdb calls, TRBD1, cannot be checked with no DNA. Germline CDR1 and CDR2: MNHEY and SVGAGI. CDR3 length equals 18 residues. Here the CDR3 reads CASSYSLYRQRDGSPLHF.